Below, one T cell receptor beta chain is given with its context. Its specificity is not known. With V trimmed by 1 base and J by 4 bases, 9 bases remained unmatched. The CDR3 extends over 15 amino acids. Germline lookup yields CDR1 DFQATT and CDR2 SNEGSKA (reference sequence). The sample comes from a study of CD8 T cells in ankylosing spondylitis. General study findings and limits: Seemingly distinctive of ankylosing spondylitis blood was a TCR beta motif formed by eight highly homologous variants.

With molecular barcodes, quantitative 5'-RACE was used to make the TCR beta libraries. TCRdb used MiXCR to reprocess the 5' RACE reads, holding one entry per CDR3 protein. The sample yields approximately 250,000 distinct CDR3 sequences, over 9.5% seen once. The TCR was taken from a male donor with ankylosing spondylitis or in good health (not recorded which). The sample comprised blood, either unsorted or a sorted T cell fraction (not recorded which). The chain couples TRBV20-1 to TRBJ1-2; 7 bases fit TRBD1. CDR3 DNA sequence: TGCAGTGCTAGAGTTCAGCAGGGGGATCCCTATGGCTACACCTTC. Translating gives CSARVQQGDPYGYTF.